The sample holds many counts of the clone carrying this T cell receptor (beta chain). What it binds is unknown. Preparing the TCRbeta library involved the use of unique molecular identifiers. MiXCR was run by TCRdb on the PCR reads, yielding one entry per CDR3 protein. The sample includes about 580,000 distinct CDR3 sequences, approximately 22% seen only once; the top ten take 13% to 15%. The data stem from a study of T-cell reconstitution after alpha-beta-depleted transplantation in children. Findings of the study overall: In patients about two months after transplant, alpha-beta T cells reportedly arose from several hundred expanded graft clones. High day-60 TCRbeta diversity in some patients came from surviving recipient T cells and thymic progenitors.

Unmatched junction bases numbered 6, after V lost 5 bases and J lost 3 bases. The CDR3 length is 14 residues. Germline V lookup: CDR1 DFQATT, CDR2 SNEGSKA (reference sequence). The TCR was taken from a boy less than two years old who had a stem cell transplant for acute myeloid leukemia, so the T cells may come from the graft donor. The rearrangement uses TRBV20-1 and TRBJ1-5, with 8 bases that match TRBD1. Sequencing was performed on PBMCs, mostly from graft donor cells, taken 360 days after TCRalphabeta/CD19-depleted stem cell transplant. The CDR3 DNA reads as TGCAGTGCTGCTTGGACAGGGCACAATCAGCCCCAGCATTTT. Translating gives CSAAWTGHNQPQHF.